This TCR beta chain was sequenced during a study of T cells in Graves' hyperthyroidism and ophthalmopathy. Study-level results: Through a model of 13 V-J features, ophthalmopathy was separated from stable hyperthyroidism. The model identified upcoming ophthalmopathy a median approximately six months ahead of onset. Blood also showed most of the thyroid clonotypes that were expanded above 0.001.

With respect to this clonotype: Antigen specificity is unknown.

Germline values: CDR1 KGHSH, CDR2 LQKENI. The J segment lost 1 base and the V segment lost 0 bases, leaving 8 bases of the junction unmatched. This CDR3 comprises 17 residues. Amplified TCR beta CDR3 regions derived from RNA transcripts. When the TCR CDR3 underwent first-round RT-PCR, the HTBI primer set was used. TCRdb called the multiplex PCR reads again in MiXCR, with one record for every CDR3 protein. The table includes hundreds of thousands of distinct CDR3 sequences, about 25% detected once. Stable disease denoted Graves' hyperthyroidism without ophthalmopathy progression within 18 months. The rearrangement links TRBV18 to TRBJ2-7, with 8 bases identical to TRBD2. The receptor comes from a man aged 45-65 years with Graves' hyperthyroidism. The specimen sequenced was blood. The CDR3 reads CASSPPLAGPVSYEQYF. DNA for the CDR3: TGTGCCAGCTCACCACCCCTAGCGGGCCCAGTTTCCTACGAGCAGTACTTC. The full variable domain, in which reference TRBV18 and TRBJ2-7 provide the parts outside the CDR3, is NAGVMQNPRHLVRRRGQEARLRCSPMKGHSHVYWYRQLPEEGLKFMVYLQKENIIDESGMPKERFSAEFPKEGPSILRIQQVVRGDSAAYFCASSPPLAGPVSYEQYFGPGTRLTVT.